This T cell receptor (beta chain) was retrieved from a study of shared clonotypes between healthy human individuals. Using immunoSEQ multiplex PCR, the repertoire was profiled, and TCRdb retains in-frame clones only, with some absent. The data contain 650,000 to 800,000 clones, approximately 90% of them singletons. Naive-designated CD8 cells lacked CD45RO, were positively enriched for CCR7, and omitted terminally differentiated effector memory CD45RA+ cells. This TCR came from a man younger than 40 in good health. Sequences were obtained from naive CD8+ T cells sorted from blood.

The CDR3 DNA follows: TGTGCCAGCAGAGATCCGGCAGCCTACAATGAGCAGTTCTTC. Protein sequence: CASRDPAAYNEQFF. The chain combines TRBV2 with TRBJ2-1; D uncertain. Trimming shortened V by 6 bases and J by 2 bases, and 11 bases separated the two germline ends. CDR3 length: 14 residues. Germline V gene data show CDR1 as SNHLY and CDR2 as FYNNEI.